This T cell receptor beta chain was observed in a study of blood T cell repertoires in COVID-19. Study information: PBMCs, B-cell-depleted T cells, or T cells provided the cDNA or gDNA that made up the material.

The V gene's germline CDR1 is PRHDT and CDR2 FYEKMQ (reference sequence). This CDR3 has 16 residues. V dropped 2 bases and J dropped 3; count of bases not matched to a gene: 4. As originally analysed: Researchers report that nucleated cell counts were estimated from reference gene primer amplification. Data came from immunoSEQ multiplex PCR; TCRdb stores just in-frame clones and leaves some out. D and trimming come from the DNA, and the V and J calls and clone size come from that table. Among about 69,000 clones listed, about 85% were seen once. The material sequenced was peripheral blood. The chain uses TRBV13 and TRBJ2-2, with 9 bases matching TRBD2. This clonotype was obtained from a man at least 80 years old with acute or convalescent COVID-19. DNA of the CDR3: TGTGCCAGCAGCTTACGCGGGAGGGCCGACACCGGGGAGCTGTTTTTT. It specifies CASSLRGRADTGELFF.